This TCR beta chain was identified in a study of Ad26.COV2.S vaccination and SARS-CoV-2 variants. Study background: The Ad26.COV2.S arm of the COV1001 trial was where the donor was placed. The study, taken as a whole, reports: In TCR breadth and depth analyses, total T cell responses may have been underestimated. Researchers reported similar non-spike TCR breadth in vaccine and placebo recipients.

With regard to this clone: The antigen remains undetermined.

Documented treatment: some 20 received Ad26.COV2.S at low or high dose, single or two shots; roughly 5 received placebo; per-sample allocation not given. At day 63 after the first vaccine or placebo injection, samples were drawn. An Ad26 vector that expressed Wuhan-strain SARS-CoV-2 spike constituted the vaccine. Germline V CDR1 and CDR2: MNHEY, SVGEGT. V shed 0 bases and J shed 10 bases, with 16 bases lying between them. This CDR3 contains 15 residues. Generated by immunoSEQ multiplex PCR, the TCRdb table keeps only in-frame clones and is missing some. Among some 520,000 clones listed, 70% to 90% were seen once.

The chain couples TRBV6-2 or TRBV6-3 to TRBJ2-1, with D perhaps TRBD2 (5 bases). The sequence derives from a person aged 18 to 65 who received the Ad26.COV2.S COVID-19 vaccine or a placebo. Here the sequenced sample was peripheral blood, taken in a trial of Ad26.COV2.S vaccine versus placebo. DNA for the CDR3: TGTGCCAGCAGTTACTCGGAGCGGTCCTTGGGGGAGCAGTTCTTC. This codes for CASSYSERSLGEQFF.